This entry lists 27 T cell receptor beta chains sequenced from one sample in a study of blood T cell repertoires in COVID-19. Data came from immunoSEQ multiplex PCR; TCRdb stores just in-frame clones and leaves some out. This sample carries 65,000 to 90,000 clones, 60% to 80% of them seen once, and the ten largest clones take around a sixth. Sequencing used peripheral blood. These receptors were collected from a man aged 70-80 years with active or convalescent COVID-19.

The V call is TRBV4-1, the J call TRBJ2-5; D possibly corresponds to TRBD2 (5 bases). The CDR3 has 13 residues. Trimming shortened V by 0 bases and J by 7 bases, and 9 bases separated the two germline ends. Germline CDR1 reads MGHRA; CDR2 reads YSYEKL. DNA for the CDR3: TGCGCCAGCAGCCAAGAGGAGGACGGGACCCAGTACTTC. Its translation: CASSQEEDGTQYF.

This rearrangement joins TRBV2 to TRBJ2-7; possibly TRBD1 for D (6 bases). Germline V gives CDR1 SNHLY, CDR2 FYNNEI. V was clipped by 10 bases and J by 5 bases, with 21 bases between them. The CDR3 spans 14 residues. CDR3 nucleotide sequence: TGTGCCACCCAGACCCAGGGGTCAGGGAACGAGCAGTACTTC. Protein product: CATQTQGSGNEQYF.

The chain employs TRBV11-3 and TRBJ2-7, with TRBD2 matching 8 bases. The junction had 14 bases not matched to a gene; V was cut back by 1 base and J by 0 bases. There are 19 residues in the CDR3. Germline CDR1 is SGHNT and CDR2 is YENEEA. The CDR3 DNA follows: TGTGCCAGCAGCTTAGCCGGCCGACTAGCGTCCCGGGGCTCCTACGAGCAGTACTTC. Translated: CASSLAGRLASRGSYEQYF.

The V gene is TRBV19, the J gene TRBJ1-5; 8 bases are a match to TRBD1. CDR1 is LNHDA, CDR2 SQIVND, per germline (reference sequence). The CDR3 is 14 amino acids. The V gene end was trimmed by 4 bases and the J gene end by 5 bases; junction bases not matched to a gene: 4. This CDR3 is CASSSDRGYQPQHF. Written as DNA, the CDR3 is TGTGCCAGTAGTAGTGACAGGGGTTATCAGCCCCAGCATTTT.

V usage is TRBV30 and J usage is TRBJ2-3; TRBD1 matches 7 bases. Germline V gene lookup returns CDR1 GTSNPN and CDR2 SVGIG (reference sequence). CDR3 length: 13 residues. The ends lost 5 bases at V and 3 bases at J; junction bases unmatched: 5. The chain's CDR3 is CAWGDSPTDTQYF. Written as DNA, the CDR3 is TGTGCCTGGGGGGACAGTCCTACAGATACGCAGTATTTT.

This chain uses TRBV19 with TRBJ1-1, with 9 positions matching TRBD1. Germline V gene lookup returns CDR1 LNHDA and CDR2 SQIVND (reference sequence). The CDR3 spans 13 residues. With V trimmed by 5 bases and J by 11 bases, 9 bases remained unmatched. As DNA, the CDR3 is TGTGCCAGTAGTTCACAGGGGGCGCGTGGTGCTTTCTTT. It yields the protein CASSSQGARGAFF.

V and J are TRBV7-3 and TRBJ2-1, with 10 bases fitting TRBD2. The CDR3 totals 15 residues. The V gene's germline CDR1 is SGHTA and CDR2 FQGTGA. J gave up 6 bases and V 5 bases, and 7 bases lay outside the gene matches. CDR3 region: CASSPTSGDRNEQFF. In DNA form, the CDR3 reads TGTGCCAGCAGCCCAACTAGCGGGGATCGCAATGAGCAGTTCTTC.

The chain carries TRBV19 and TRBJ2-7, with 11 bases fitting TRBD2. CDR1 and CDR2 (germline): LNHDA, SQIVND (reference sequence). V was pared by 5 bases and J by 1 base, with 4 bases of the junction left unmatched. The CDR3 runs to 15 residues. CDR3 coding DNA: TGTGCCAGTAGTCGGGCTAGCGGGGGGTCCTACGAGCAGTACTTC. Protein: CASSRASGGSYEQYF.

The chain uses TRBV24-1 and TRBJ2-1; 9 bases match TRBD2. The CDR3 consists of 17 residues. Germline V gene data show CDR1 as KGHDR and CDR2 as SFDVKD. J gave up 7 bases and V 1 base, and 10 bases lay outside the gene matches. The CDR3 is CATSDFTAGGGENEQFF. CDR3 in DNA: TGTGCCACCAGTGATTTTACCGCGGGGGGGGGAGAGAATGAGCAGTTCTTC.

This clone has more than one count but fewer than ten. This chain joins TRBV27 and TRBJ1-5, with a possible D match to TRBD1 (6 bases). V lost 8 bases to trimming and J lost 6 bases, with 20 bases between them. Germline values: CDR1 MNHEY, CDR2 SMNVEV (reference sequence). This CDR3 is 15 amino acids long. This CDR3 reads CASGPSGAPPQPQHF. The CDR3 DNA reads TGTGCCAGCGGGCCCTCAGGGGCCCCACCTCAGCCCCAGCATTTT.

This rearrangement joins TRBV28 to TRBJ1-6; 8 positions agree with TRBD1. From germline, CDR1 is MDHEN and CDR2 SYDVKM. This CDR3 has 17 amino acids. V was clipped by 7 bases and J by 2 bases; unmatched bases: 10. The CDR3 coding sequence is TGTGCCAGCAACATACCCCAGGGGGCTACCTATAATTCACCCCTCCACTTT. Its translation is CASNIPQGATYNSPLHF.

This clone was recorded a few times. At the DNA level, this CDR3 is encoded by other sequences in the same sample as well. The rearrangement links TRBV28 to TRBJ2-7; D possibly corresponds to TRBD2 (5 bases). The CDR3 is made up of 13 amino acids. Germline-derived CDR1 and CDR2 are MDHEN and SYDVKM. V gave up 5 bases and J gave up 0 bases, with 8 bases separating them. The CDR3: CASSPGGSYEQYF. CDR3 nucleotide sequence: TGTGCCAGCAGTCCCGGAGGCTCCTACGAGCAGTACTTC. Together with reference TRBV28 and TRBJ2-7, the CDR3 gives the full variable domain: DVKVTQSSRYLVKRTGEKVFLECVQDMDHENMFWYRQDPGLGLRLIYFSYDVKMKEKGDIPEGYSVSREKKERFSLILESASTNQTSMYLCASSPGGSYEQYFGPGTRLTVT.

The J gene is TRBJ1-5, the V gene TRBV5-1; D might be TRBD1 (6 bases). CDR1 and CDR2 from the germline V gene are SGHRS and YFSETQ. V was cut by 1 base and J by 6 bases, with 14 bases left in between. The CDR3 covers 15 residues. The CDR3 here is CASSLLGGAGQPQHF. Here the CDR3 DNA reads TGCGCCAGCAGCTTGTTGGGGGGGGCTGGTCAGCCCCAGCATTTT.

The CDR3, as DNA: TGTGCCTGGAACAGGGGTGCCTATAATTCACCCCTCCACTTT. Its protein is CAWNRGAYNSPLHF. The chain recombines TRBV30 with TRBJ1-6; 7 nucleotides agree with TRBD1. The CDR3 extends over 14 amino acids. V dropped 4 bases and J dropped 2; count of bases not matched to a gene: 2. Germline values: CDR1 GTSNPN, CDR2 SVGIG (reference sequence). Looking up the rest from reference TRBV30 and TRBJ1-6 gives the full variable domain: SQTIHQWPATLVQPVGSPLSLECTVEGTSNPNLYWYRQAAGRGLQLLFYSVGIGQISSEVPQNLSASRPQDRQFILSSKKLLLSDSGFYLCAWNRGAYNSPLHFGNGTRLTVT.

The rearrangement links TRBV5-1 to TRBJ1-2, with D possibly matching TRBD1 (6 bases). Germline lookup yields CDR1 SGHRS and CDR2 YFSETQ. Trimming cost V 0 bases and J 5 bases, with 11 bases left between them. This CDR3 has 14 amino acids. The DNA of the CDR3 is TGCGCCAGCAGCTTGGCTGACAGGCTTTATGGCTACACCTTC. Amino acid sequence: CASSLADRLYGYTF.

This rearrangement joins TRBV5-6 to TRBJ2-1, with D possibly being TRBD2 (6 bases). The V end was cut by 4 bases, the J end by 0 bases, with 11 bases between. Germline V CDR1 and CDR2: SGHDT, YYEEEE. There are 15 residues in the CDR3. The CDR3 nucleotides are TGTGCCAGCAGCGGAGCCGGGAGCTCCTACAATGAGCAGTTCTTC. Translating it yields CASSGAGSSYNEQFF. The full variable domain, its missing parts supplied by reference TRBV5-6 and TRBJ2-1, is DAGVTQSPTHLIKTRGQQVTLRCSPKSGHDTVSWYQQALGQGPQFIFQYYEEEERQRGNFPDRFSGHQFPNYSSELNVNALLLGDSALYLCASSGAGSSYNEQFFGPGTRLTVL.

The chain employs TRBV5-1 and TRBJ2-5, with D possibly TRBD2 on 5 matching bases. This CDR3 comprises 14 residues. V shed 0 bases and J shed 4 bases, with 10 bases lying between them. Germline V gene lookup returns CDR1 SGHRS and CDR2 YFSETQ. The CDR3 here is CASSLVTGSETQYF. Written as DNA, the CDR3 is TGCGCCAGCAGCTTGGTCACGGGGTCAGAGACCCAGTACTTC.

The chain combines TRBV5-1 with TRBJ2-2, with TRBD2 matching 8 bases. The V gene's germline CDR1 is SGHRS and CDR2 YFSETQ. The length of the CDR3 is 17 residues. The V gene end was trimmed by 6 bases and the J gene end by 0 bases; junction bases not matched to a gene: 10. CDR3 sequence (DNA): TGCGCCAGCACCTGGGGTAGCGGGGCCTCGAACACCGGGGAGCTGTTTTTT. Protein product: CASTWGSGASNTGELFF.

The chain has TRBV15 and TRBJ1-1; 7 positions match TRBD1. J lost 5 bases, V lost 2 bases, and 11 bases had no gene match. The germline gives CDR1 LNHNV, CDR2 YYDKDF (reference sequence). The CDR3 totals 16 residues. CDR3 amino acids: CATSRNPDRERTEAFF. The CDR3 region has the DNA TGTGCCACCAGCAGAAACCCTGACAGGGAACGAACTGAAGCTTTCTTT.

The rearrangement joins TRBV10-3 to TRBJ2-3; 9 nucleotides align to TRBD2. Trimming removed 6 bases from V and 2 bases from J; junction bases left unmatched: 6. The germline V gene has CDR1 ENHRY and CDR2 SYGVKD. The CDR3 extends over 15 amino acids. The CDR3: CAIRPSGANTDTQYF. CDR3 nucleotide sequence: TGTGCCATCAGACCTAGCGGGGCGAACACAGATACGCAGTATTTT.

The rearrangement uses TRBV3-1 (or the pseudogene TRBV3-2) and TRBJ1-2; the match to TRBD1 covers 8 bases. From germline, CDR1 is LGHDT and CDR2 YNNKEL (reference sequence). V gave up 4 bases and J gave up 13 bases; unmatched junction bases: 14. The CDR3 loop spans 14 amino acids. CDR3 loop: CASSPLHRGRPSTF. The CDR3 DNA is TGTGCCAGCAGCCCACTACACAGGGGGAGGCCGAGCACCTTC.

CDR3 nucleotide sequence: TGTGCCATCAGTGGTCCAGGCAAAGATGGCTACACCTTC. Its translation: CAISGPGKDGYTF. The chain joins TRBV10-3 to TRBJ1-2; D gene ambiguous. CDR1 ENHRY and CDR2 SYGVKD come from the germline V gene. Trimming took 4 bases from V and 6 from J, leaving 12 bases between them. The CDR3 spans 13 residues.

V and J are TRBV6-5 and TRBJ2-7; D is unclear. The CDR3 covers 13 residues. Germline V gene data show CDR1 as MNHEY and CDR2 as SVGAGI. V gave up 3 bases and J gave up 0 bases, with 6 bases separating them. The chain's CDR3 is CASSYRPSYEQYF. CDR3 sequence (DNA): TGTGCCAGCAGTTATCGTCCCTCCTACGAGCAGTACTTC.

The chain employs TRBV7-8 and TRBJ2-1; TRBD2 aligns across 7 bases. Germline CDR1 reads SGHVS; CDR2 reads FQNEAQ. CDR3 length equals 16 residues. V shed 4 bases and J 7 bases; nucleotides not matched to a gene: 13. CDR3 loop: CASSSSGGQPWNEQFF. DNA for the CDR3: TGTGCCAGCAGCTCCTCGGGAGGCCAGCCCTGGAATGAGCAGTTCTTC.

The chain carries TRBV7-9 and TRBJ1-5, with TRBD1 as a possible D gene (5 bases). Germline assignment: CDR1 SEHNR and CDR2 FQNEAQ (reference sequence). This CDR3 has 15 residues. Between the trimmed V and J ends, which lost 0 bases and 4 bases, there was a span of 10 bases. As DNA, the CDR3 is TGTGCCAGCAGCTTAGCAGGGGAGGGGAATCAGCCCCAGCATTTT. Its translation is CASSLAGEGNQPQHF.

The V call is TRBV5-4, the J call TRBJ1-1; D is perhaps TRBD1 (6 bases). CDR3 length: 16 residues. Trimming stripped 3 bases from V and 1 base from J, with 16 bases between. Germline loops: CDR1 SGHNT, CDR2 YYREEE (reference sequence). CDR3 region: CASSSLLIRGNTEAFF. The CDR3 nucleotides read TGTGCCAGCAGCTCCCTACTTATCAGGGGGAACACTGAAGCTTTCTTT.

V is TRBV7-9 and J is TRBJ2-7, with 7 bases lining up with TRBD1. V shed 4 bases and J 0 bases; nucleotides not matched to a gene: 12. There are 17 residues in the CDR3. Per the germline V gene, CDR1 is SEHNR and CDR2 is FQNEAQ (reference sequence). CDR3 DNA: TGTGCCAGCAGCTCTTCGACAGGGTCAAGACCCTCCTACGAGCAGTACTTC. Its protein product is CASSSSTGSRPSYEQYF.